This TCR beta chain was obtained from a study of T cell repertoires in ileal Crohn's disease. As for the study in general: Operated complications were stricturing disease (roughly 61%) and penetrating disease (about 40%). MI samples are biopsies from the surgical specimen's proximal margin.

The data were produced by immunoSEQ multiplex PCR, yet TCRdb's version contains in-frame clones alone and is incomplete. This repertoire shows some 4,000 clones, 72% found once; its top ten account for roughly 10%. Study-wide results and caveats: Clonal expansions were more frequent in active smokers than non-smokers at surgery. Endoscopic recurrence occurred in every patient whose clonality exceeded 26.8%.

Per the germline V gene, CDR1 is LNHDA and CDR2 is SQIVND (reference sequence). The CDR3 extends over 13 amino acids. The V gene lost 5 bases and the J gene lost 4 bases, with 11 bases spanning the gap. Concerning this clone itself: No antigen is known for it.

The time point was: proximal margin of the surgical specimen (macroscopically non-inflamed). Material: ileal tissue. V is TRBV19 and J is TRBJ1-2; TRBD1 might be the D (6 bases). This clonotype originated in an adult with Crohn's disease. The CDR3 DNA follows: TGTGCCAGTAGTCACAGGGAGTCCTATGGCTACACCTTC. Protein sequence: CASSHRESYGYTF. The variable domain in full, completed from reference TRBV19 and TRBJ1-2, reads DGGITQSPKYLFRKEGQNVTLSCEQNLNHDAMYWYRQDPGQGLRLIYYSQIVNDFQKGDIAEGYSVSREKKESFPLTVTSAQKNPTAFYLCASSHRESYGYTFGSGTRLTVV.